These 24 T cell receptor beta chains were all obtained from the same sample, sequenced in a study of T-cell reconstitution after alpha-beta-depleted transplantation in children. Unique molecular identifiers tagged the TCRbeta library. A single record per CDR3 protein comes from TCRdb applying MiXCR to the PCR reads. The sample lists 200,000 to 300,000 distinct CDR3 sequences; 8.2% were seen once. The material sequenced was PBMCs, mostly from graft donor cells, taken 180 days after TCRalphabeta/CD19-depleted stem cell transplant. The receptors derive from a male patient younger than 18 who had a stem cell transplant for acute lymphoblastic leukemia, so the T cells may come from the graft donor.

Turning to this clonotype: This may be a read error: a much more frequent sequence differs by one nucleotide. V and J are TRBV12-3 or TRBV12-4 and TRBJ2-2, with a weak D call TRBD2 (6 bases). The length of the CDR3 is 16 residues. CDR3 loop: CACSWGGGLRTGELFF. In nucleotides, the CDR3 is TGTGCCTGCAGTTGGGGTGGAGGACTAAGGACCGGGGAGCTGTTTTTT.

This clonotype occurred many times. V and J are TRBV7-9 and TRBJ2-7; D not resolved. V lost 8 bases and J lost 0, with 8 bases in between. From germline, CDR1 is SEHNR and CDR2 FQNEAQ (reference sequence). This CDR3 is 12 amino acids long. DNA of the CDR3: TGTGCCAGCGCCGAAAGCTCCTACGAGCAGTACTTC. Protein product: CASAESSYEQYF.

A word on this clonotype: A read error may be the cause here, since a much bigger clone is one base away. The chain links TRBV6-5 to TRBJ2-1; TRBD2 matches at 14 bases. Germline V lookup: CDR1 MNHEY, CDR2 SVGAGI. V shed 2 bases and J 4 bases; nucleotides not matched to a gene: 7. The CDR3 contains 18 residues. DNA of the CDR3: TGTGCCAGCAGTTACCCGCTGGGACTAGCGGGAGAGTACAATGAGCAGTTCTTC. This encodes CASSYPLGLAGEYNEQFF.

J is TRBJ2-2 and V is TRBV14; D is undetermined. The germline CDR1 and CDR2 sequences are SGHDN and FVKESK. V shed 3 bases and J shed 5 bases, with 7 bases lying between them. This CDR3 has 13 residues. The DNA for the CDR3 is TGTGCCAGCAGCCACTGGGTTACCGGGGAGCTGTTTTTT. Protein product: CASSHWVTGELFF.

This clonotype was seen ten or more times. V and J are TRBV13 and TRBJ2-1; D tentatively reads TRBD1 or TRBD2 (6 bases each). Germline V gene lookup returns CDR1 PRHDT and CDR2 FYEKMQ (reference sequence). The CDR3 loop spans 12 amino acids. V lost 11 bases and J lost 9, with 17 bases in between. DNA for the CDR3: TGTGCCCTCGGGAGAGGGGGTACTGAGCAGTTCTTC. This translates into CALGRGGTEQFF.

This clonotype was detected ten times or more. J is TRBJ1-1 and V is TRBV9, with TRBD1 matching 7 bases. V gave up 3 bases and J gave up 3 bases; unmatched junction bases: 8. Germline loops: CDR1 SGDLS, CDR2 YYNGEE. This CDR3 has 15 amino acids. The chain's CDR3 is CASSASAGGDTEAFF. The CDR3 coding sequence is TGTGCCAGCAGCGCCTCGGCAGGGGGGGACACTGAAGCTTTCTTT.

The V and J genes are TRBV5-4 and TRBJ1-1, with unresolved D. This CDR3 region has 15 residues. The germline V gene has CDR1 SGHNT and CDR2 YYREEE (reference sequence). Trimming left V 3 bases short and J 1 base short, with 13 bases between. The CDR3 region has the DNA TGTGCCAGCAGCTGGGTTGGGCTGAAGAACACTGAAGCTTTCTTT. It codes for CASSWVGLKNTEAFF.

This clonotype occurred a few times. This chain links TRBV6-6 with TRBJ2-7; the D gene is possibly TRBD2 (6 bases). V was clipped by 10 bases and J by 2 bases, with 12 bases between them. CDR1 and CDR2 from the germline V gene are MNHNY and SVGAGI (reference sequence). CDR3 size: 12 residues. CDR3 coding DNA: TGTGCCACCAGACCGGGGGCCTACGAGCAGTACTTC. Protein sequence: CATRPGAYEQYF.

This clonotype was observed many times. The chain carries TRBV4-1 and TRBJ2-1; 8 nucleotides agree with TRBD2. J was trimmed by 2 bases and V by 0 bases; bases with no gene match: 6. This CDR3 region has 17 residues. Germline V CDR1 and CDR2: MGHRA, YSYEKL. The CDR3 nucleotides are TGCGCCAGCAGCCAAGAGGGGCTACTAGCGGCCTACAATGAGCAGTTCTTC. Protein product: CASSQEGLLAAYNEQFF.

In this sample, this clonotype turned up many times. This rearrangement joins TRBV7-9 to TRBJ1-1, with D tentatively TRBD1 (6 bases). CDR3 length: 14 amino acids. V was clipped by 7 bases and J by 9 bases, with 21 bases between them. The germline CDR1 and CDR2 sequences are SEHNR and FQNEAQ (reference sequence). The CDR3, as DNA: TGTGCCAGCACACCGGGGGGGGGCCTCGATAAAGCTTTCTTT. Its protein product is CASTPGGGLDKAFF.

This clonotype has a count of ten or more. J is TRBJ2-3 and V is TRBV6-5, with D possibly being TRBD2 (6 bases). Trimming took 3 bases from V and 5 from J, leaving 24 bases between them. This CDR3 comprises 18 residues. CDR1 is MNHEY, CDR2 SVGAGI, per germline. The DNA of the CDR3 is TGTGCCAGCAGTTATATACCCTCCCCGGGACTGGGAAGAGATACGCAGTATTTT. It is translated as CASSYIPSPGLGRDTQYF.

This clonotype has at least ten counts. The V gene is TRBV7-8, the J gene TRBJ2-5, with D possibly being TRBD2 (5 bases). The V and J ends lost 1 base and 5 bases respectively, with 17 bases between them. Germline V gives CDR1 SGHVS, CDR2 FQNEAQ. The CDR3 has 16 amino acids. The CDR3 DNA reads as TGTGCCAGCAGCTTAGACCCTAGTTGGTCGGGGGAGACCCAGTACTTC. It yields the protein CASSLDPSWSGETQYF.

This chain joins TRBV5-4 and TRBJ2-3; D gene unclear. This CDR3 comprises 15 residues. V was cut by 0 bases and J by 5 bases, with 13 bases left in between. Germline lookup yields CDR1 SGHNT and CDR2 YYREEE (reference sequence). The CDR3 loop reads CASSLVGPRVDTQYF. CDR3 nucleotides: TGTGCCAGCAGCTTGGTGGGTCCTCGGGTAGATACGCAGTATTTT.

This clonotype was found many times. DNA of the CDR3: TGTGCCAGCAGCTTTAGACAGGGGGCACACAATGAGCAGTTCTTC. It is translated as CASSFRQGAHNEQFF. The chain combines TRBV7-6 with TRBJ2-1; TRBD1 matches 10 bases. There are 15 residues in the CDR3. With 3 bases clipped from V and 5 bases from J, the junction kept 4 bases outside the gene matches. Germline lookup yields CDR1 SGHVS and CDR2 FNYEAQ.

In its sample, this clonotype was seen many times. V and J are TRBV28 and TRBJ2-7, with TRBD2 as a possible D gene (5 bases). The V gene lost 3 bases and the J gene lost 1 base, with 19 bases spanning the gap. CDR3 size: 17 residues. Germline CDR1 reads MDHEN; CDR2 reads SYDVKM. CDR3 sequence (DNA): TGTGCCAGCAGTTTTCCCCAAGGACTCTCCCCTTCCTACGAGCAGTACTTC. This sequence encodes CASSFPQGLSPSYEQYF. The entire variable domain, with the rest obtained from reference TRBV28 and TRBJ2-7, is as follows: DVKVTQSSRYLVKRTGEKVFLECVQDMDHENMFWYRQDPGLGLRLIYFSYDVKMKEKGDIPEGYSVSREKKERFSLILESASTNQTSMYLCASSFPQGLSPSYEQYFGPGTRLTVT.

In this sample, this clonotype turned up many times. The chain employs TRBV7-8 and TRBJ1-1, with D unresolved. The CDR3 has 15 amino acids. Trimming took 5 bases from V and 1 from J, leaving 14 bases between them. CDR1 SGHVS and CDR2 FQNEAQ come from the germline V gene. As DNA, the CDR3 is TGTGCCAGCAGCACGTACGGGGTGCCGAACACTGAAGCTTTCTTT. Translating gives CASSTYGVPNTEAFF.

This clonotype was found many times. The chain has TRBV25-1 and TRBJ2-7, with D maybe TRBD1 (6 bases). V was cut by 5 bases and J by 3 bases, with 11 bases left in between. The CDR3 runs to 13 residues. From germline, CDR1 is MGHDK and CDR2 SYGVNS. The CDR3 nucleotides read TGTGCCAGCAGTCAGGGGCCTGGCTACGAGCAGTACTTC. Protein sequence: CASSQGPGYEQYF.

This clonotype is termed large. The chain has TRBV24-1 and TRBJ2-3, with 8 bases fitting TRBD2. Trimming at V came to 2 bases and at J to 1 base, leaving 4 bases not matched to a gene. Germline assignment: CDR1 KGHDR and CDR2 SFDVKD. This CDR3 spans 16 amino acids. This CDR3 reads CATSDYAGGRTDTQYF. The CDR3 DNA sequence: TGTGCCACCAGTGATTACGCGGGAGGCCGCACAGATACGCAGTATTTT.

This clonotype was found many times. The gene calls are TRBV12-3 or TRBV12-4 and TRBJ1-6, with TRBD1 identical over 9 bases. CDR3 length: 15 residues. The J segment lost 5 bases and the V segment lost 5 bases, leaving 4 bases of the junction unmatched. The CDR3 loop reads CASSRGTGNNSPLHF. For the CDR3, the DNA is TGTGCCAGCAGTCGCGGGACAGGGAATAATTCACCCCTCCACTTT.

This clonotype has at least ten counts. The V call is TRBV5-1, the J call TRBJ2-7, with D possibly TRBD1 on 6 matching bases. The CDR3 loop spans 15 amino acids. The V gene lost 4 bases and the J gene lost 0 bases, with 14 bases spanning the gap. Germline CDR1 reads SGHRS; CDR2 reads YFSETQ. In DNA, the CDR3 is TGCGCCAGCAGCCAAAACAGGGATGCCTCCTACGAGCAGTACTTC. It is translated as CASSQNRDASYEQYF.

To note about this clonotype: A much larger clone sits a single nucleotide away, making a read error possible. The rearrangement links TRBV2 to TRBJ2-1; 11 bases fit TRBD2. CDR1 and CDR2 (germline): SNHLY, FYNNEI. V trimming: 5 bases; J trimming: 0 bases; junction bases outside the gene matches: 18. CDR3 length equals 21 residues. CDR3 DNA sequence: TGTGCCAGCAGTTCGATCTGGACTAGCGGGCTTGCCAAAAGCTCCTACAATGAGCAGTTCTTC. Its protein is CASSSIWTSGLAKSSYNEQFF.

The chain links TRBV5-1 to TRBJ1-1; 7 nucleotides match TRBD1. The CDR3 spans 12 residues. V dropped 0 bases and J dropped 11; count of bases not matched to a gene: 4. Germline V gives CDR1 SGHRS, CDR2 YFSETQ. CDR3 sequence: CASSLDRGTAFF. CDR3 DNA: TGCGCCAGCAGCTTGGACAGGGGTACGGCTTTCTTT.

This clonotype has at least ten counts. This CDR3 reads CASSRQEGRRNEKLFF. The CDR3 region has the DNA TGTGCCAGCAGTCGGCAAGAGGGAAGGCGGAATGAAAAACTGTTTTTT. This chain uses TRBV7-9 with TRBJ1-4; D is undetermined. This CDR3 has 16 residues. V dropped 6 bases and J dropped 5 bases, with 19 bases sitting between them. CDR1 and CDR2 from the germline V gene are SEHNR and FQNEAQ (reference sequence).

In this sample, this clonotype turned up many times. This chain links TRBV10-3 with TRBJ2-5; D is unresolved. The CDR3 is made up of 13 amino acids. V dropped 3 bases and J dropped 2 bases, with 7 bases sitting between them. Per the germline V gene, CDR1 is ENHRY and CDR2 is SYGVKD. CDR3 amino acids: CAISDPAQETQYF. The CDR3 nucleotides read TGTGCCATCAGTGATCCAGCTCAAGAGACCCAGTACTTC.